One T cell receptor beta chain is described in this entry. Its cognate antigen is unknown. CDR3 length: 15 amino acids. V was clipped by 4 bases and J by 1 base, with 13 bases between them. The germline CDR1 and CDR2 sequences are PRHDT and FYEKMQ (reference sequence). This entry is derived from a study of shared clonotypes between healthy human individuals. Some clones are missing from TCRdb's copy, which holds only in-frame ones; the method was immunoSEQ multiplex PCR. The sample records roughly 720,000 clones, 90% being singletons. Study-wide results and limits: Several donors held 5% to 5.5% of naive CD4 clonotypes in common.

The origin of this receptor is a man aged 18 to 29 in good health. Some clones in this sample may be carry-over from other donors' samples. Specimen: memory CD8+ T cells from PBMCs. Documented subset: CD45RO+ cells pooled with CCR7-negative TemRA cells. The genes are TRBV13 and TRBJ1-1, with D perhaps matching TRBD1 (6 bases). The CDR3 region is CASSSSRGRNTEAFF. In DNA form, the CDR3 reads TGTGCCAGCAGCTCATCCAGGGGACGGAACACTGAAGCTTTCTTT.